This TCR beta chain was observed in a study of CD8 T cells in ankylosing spondylitis. Overall study findings and caveats: In ankylosing spondylitis blood, a motif of fewer than 10 highly homologous TCR beta variants appeared characteristic. There were earlier reports of some motif variants in reactive arthritis synovial fluid and blood. Relatively scarce in peripheral blood, disease-linked clones were CD8+.

Trimming stripped 5 bases from V and 0 bases from J, with 16 bases between. This CDR3 spans 17 amino acids. The germline gives CDR1 SGHAT, CDR2 FQNNGV. This clonotype turned up a few times. The antigen is unknown. It was by quantitative 5'-RACE with molecular barcodes that TCR beta libraries were made. TCRdb ran MiXCR on the 5' RACE reads and lists one entry per CDR3 protein. The table lists some 340,000 distinct CDR3 sequences, roughly 15% of them singletons. Material for sequencing was blood, either unsorted or a sorted T cell fraction (not recorded which). The chain combines TRBV11-2 with TRBJ2-2; tentative D call: TRBD1 (5 bases). This clonotype originated in a male donor with ankylosing spondylitis or in good health (not recorded which). CDR3 protein: CASSAPTDSPNTGELFF. The CDR3 DNA is TGTGCCAGCAGCGCCCCGACCGACAGCCCGAACACCGGGGAGCTGTTTTTT.